This T cell receptor beta chain was captured in a study of blood T cell repertoires in COVID-19. Per germline, CDR1 LGHDT and CDR2 YNNKEL (reference sequence). V dropped 7 bases and J dropped 1 base, with 22 bases sitting between them. This CDR3 contains 17 residues. The table came from immunoSEQ multiplex PCR; TCRdb's copy has only in-frame clones and leaves some out. Among 250,000 to 300,000 clones listed, roughly 93% were seen once. What was sequenced was PBMCs or T cells enriched from blood (not recorded which). The TCR sequence derives from a woman aged 40 to 49 with acute COVID-19. The chain is built from TRBV3-1 (or the pseudogene TRBV3-2) and TRBJ2-5; weak D call: TRBD2 (5 bases). The CDR3 DNA reads TGTGCCAGCACCTCCCCGGCGGGTGAGGTCTTCCAAGAGACCCAGTACTTC. Amino acid sequence: CASTSPAGEVFQETQYF.